These 29 T cell receptor beta chains share one sample of origin, sequenced in a study of RUNX1 and TCR beta rearrangement in T-cell leukemia. Next generation amplicon sequencing characterized TCR beta DJ and VDJ rearrangements. MiXCR, applied by TCRdb to the PCR reads, yields one record per CDR3 protein. The sample consists of some 210 distinct CDR3 sequences, just over 35% of them appearing once. Input material: blood. Every receptor here comes from a male donor with T-cell acute lymphoblastic leukemia.

By sample fraction, this clonotype is large (0.1 to 1%). The V gene is TRBV19, the J gene TRBJ1-1; no reliable D call. The germline V gene has CDR1 LNHDA and CDR2 SQIVND (reference sequence). Deletions cut 5 bases from V and 4 bases from J, with 14 bases between. The length of the CDR3 is 14 residues. The CDR3 DNA reads TGTGCCAGTAGTTCGGACGGTTTAAGCACTGAAGCTTTCTTT. As protein: CASSSDGLSTEAFF.

The chain links TRBV8-2 to TRBJ1-1; the table calls TRBD1, which could not be checked here. TRBV8-2 is a known pseudogene. The CDR3 covers 10 residues. In DNA, the CDR3 is TGTGGGGACAGGGGGACTGAAGCTTTCTTT. Residues: CGDRGTEAFF.

The chain has TRBV14 and TRBJ2-1; 7 nucleotides agree with TRBD2. This CDR3 region has 14 residues. Germline values: CDR1 SGHDN, CDR2 FVKESK. The ends lost 1 base at V and 5 bases at J; junction bases unmatched: 2. The CDR3 protein is CASSQGSGHNEQFF. CDR3 in DNA: TGTGCCAGCAGCCAAGGTAGCGGGCACAATGAGCAGTTCTTC.

Sample share makes this clonotype hyperexpanded. This sequence joins TRBV20-1 and TRBJ1-2; TRBD1 matches 7 bases. There are 14 residues in the CDR3. Trimming took 3 bases from V and 0 from J; bases not matched to a gene: 4. Per germline, CDR1 DFQATT and CDR2 SNEGSKA (reference sequence). The CDR3 here is CSASKRGPNYGYTF. CDR3 DNA: TGCAGTGCTAGTAAGAGGGGGCCTAACTATGGCTACACCTTC.

J is TRBJ1-5 and V is TRBV12-3 or TRBV12-4; D is undetermined. The CDR3 spans 15 residues. V lost 8 bases to trimming and J lost 0 bases, with 14 bases between them. The CDR3: CASGPGLGSNQPQHF. CDR3 bases: TGTGCCAGCGGGCCCGGTCTGGGTAGCAATCAGCCCCAGCATTTT.

This clonotype ranks as large. The chain links TRBV19 to TRBJ2-2; no reliable D call. CDR1 LNHDA and CDR2 SQIVND come from the germline V gene (reference sequence). The CDR3 runs to 17 residues. V lost 3 bases and J lost 5, with 19 bases in between. The CDR3: CASSIPLGSRPTGELFF. CDR3 in DNA: TGTGCCAGTAGTATCCCCTTGGGTTCCCGGCCTACCGGGGAGCTGTTTTTT.

Within the sample, this clonotype is large. This rearrangement joins TRBV5-6 to TRBJ1-5; D unresolved. Per germline, CDR1 SGHDT and CDR2 YYEEEE. This CDR3 has 15 amino acids. V lost 0 bases, J lost 3 bases, and 10 bases lay in between. CDR3 nucleotides: TGTGCCAGCAGCTTGGGGGTTACACCCAATCAGCCCCAGCATTTT. It is translated as CASSLGVTPNQPQHF.

V gene TRBV5-1 combines with J gene TRBJ1-3; no firm D call. V shed 4 bases and J shed 0 bases, with 8 bases lying between them. There are 14 residues in the CDR3. Germline V CDR1 and CDR2: SGHRS, YFSETQ. The CDR3 loop is CASSRTSSGNTIYF. The DNA of the CDR3 is TGCGCCAGCAGCCGTACAAGCTCTGGAAACACCATATATTTT.

This clonotype has only a few counts. The chain employs TRBV18 and TRBJ2-7, with 12 bases identical to TRBD2. The germline V gene encodes CDR1 KGHSH and CDR2 LQKENI. The CDR3 spans 19 residues. V shed 2 bases and J 1 base; nucleotides not matched to a gene: 12. The CDR3 DNA is TGTGCCAGCTCACCAGTTGCTCCTAGCGGGGGGGCGATTTCCTACGAGCAGTACTTC. Amino acid sequence: CASSPVAPSGGAISYEQYF.

This clonotype was found a few times. The V call is TRBV6-5, the J call TRBJ1-1; the D gene is possibly TRBD1 (5 bases). The CDR3 covers 16 residues. Trimming stripped 6 bases from V and 3 bases from J, with 20 bases between. The germline gives CDR1 MNHEY, CDR2 SVGAGI. The CDR3 spells CASSSRQIPRDTEAFF. CDR3 nucleotide sequence: TGTGCCAGCAGCTCCAGACAGATCCCCAGGGACACTGAAGCTTTCTTT.

The V gene is TRBV14, the J gene TRBJ1-4; the D is unclear. Germline values: CDR1 SGHDN, CDR2 FVKESK. The CDR3 sequence is 15 residues long. Trimming pared 4 bases from V and 4 bases from J, leaving 13 bases between. The CDR3 spells CASSPYAGLNEKLFF. CDR3 nucleotides: TGTGCCAGCAGCCCGTACGCGGGTCTTAATGAAAAACTGTTTTTT.

By its share, this clonotype is large. The V gene is TRBV19, the J gene TRBJ1-4; D uncertain. The germline V and J ends were trimmed by 7 bases and 2 bases, with 8 bases remaining between them. Germline V gene sequence: CDR1 LNHDA, CDR2 SQIVND (reference sequence). This CDR3 spans 13 amino acids. CDR3 protein: CASNVGTNEKLFF. CDR3 nucleotide sequence: TGTGCCAGTAATGTGGGGACTAATGAAAAACTGTTTTTT.

This clonotype has just a few counts. The V call is TRBV9, the J call TRBJ2-1, with 7 bases matching TRBD1. This CDR3 spans 17 amino acids. J gave up 4 bases and V 0 bases, and 10 bases lay outside the gene matches. The germline CDR1 and CDR2 sequences are SGDLS and YYNGEE. In nucleotides, the CDR3 is TGTGCCAGCAGCGTAGCTGTGGGGGACAGCTTATACAATGAGCAGTTCTTC. This gives the protein CASSVAVGDSLYNEQFF.

Sample share makes this clonotype medium-sized. CDR3 DNA: TGTGCCAGCAGCTTAGGCGACAGGCCAGTCTATGGCTACACCTTC. Amino acid sequence: CASSLGDRPVYGYTF. The chain couples TRBV7-8 to TRBJ1-2, with D perhaps TRBD1 (6 bases). In germline, CDR1 is SGHVS, CDR2 FQNEAQ. V dropped 1 base and J dropped 4 bases, with 13 bases sitting between them. This CDR3 spans 15 amino acids.

The chain employs TRBV7-3 and TRBJ1-2; D remains unclear. Germline CDR1 reads SGHTA; CDR2 reads FQGTGA. The CDR3 covers 13 residues. The germline V and J ends were trimmed by 5 bases and 1 base, with 8 bases remaining between them. This chain's CDR3 is CASSPDNNYGYTF. In nucleotides, the CDR3 is TGTGCCAGCAGCCCTGACAATAACTATGGCTACACCTTC.

This chain links TRBV14 with TRBJ1-2, with 7 positions matching TRBD1. Germline V gene lookup returns CDR1 SGHDN and CDR2 FVKESK. CDR3 length: 16 residues. Trimming at V came to 5 bases and at J to 5 bases, leaving 14 bases not matched to a gene. The CDR3 here is CASSSRDSQNLYGYTF. CDR3 coding DNA: TGTGCCAGCAGCTCCCGGGACAGCCAAAATCTTTATGGCTACACCTTC.

The table lists this clonotype with a few counts. The chain is built from TRBV10-2 and TRBJ1-1; the D gene is possibly TRBD1 (5 bases). The CDR3 consists of 14 residues. Trimming pared 7 bases from V and 5 bases from J, leaving 17 bases between. CDR1 and CDR2 from the germline V gene are WSHSY and SAAADI. In nucleotides, the CDR3 is TGCGCCAGCACTAAAGGAGGGGTCGGAACTGAAGCTTTCTTT. This codes for CASTKGGVGTEAFF.

J is TRBJ2-7 and V is TRBV20-1, with a tentative D call TRBD2 (6 bases). The length of the CDR3 is 13 residues. The germline V gene has CDR1 DFQATT and CDR2 SNEGSKA (reference sequence). Trimming cost V 0 bases and J 4 bases, with 10 bases left between them. For the CDR3, the DNA is TGCAGTGCTAGAGATGGGACTTCATACGAGCAGTACTTC. This codes for CSARDGTSYEQYF.

This clonotype is deemed large. The chain uses TRBV12-3 or TRBV12-4 and TRBJ1-3, with no clear D. V was clipped by 8 bases and J by 4 bases, with 6 bases between them. The CDR3 sequence is 11 residues long. The CDR3 DNA reads TGTGCCAGCTCCGTCGGAAACACCATATATTTT. Its translation is CASSVGNTIYF.

This chain connects TRBV19 to TRBJ2-7; D might be TRBD1 (6 bases). The V and J ends lost 3 bases and 2 bases respectively, with 14 bases between them. The CDR3 length is 15 residues. CDR1 and CDR2 from the germline V gene are LNHDA and SQIVND (reference sequence). CDR3 sequence: CASSMGLGTTYEQYF. The CDR3 DNA follows: TGTGCCAGTAGTATGGGTCTCGGGACAACCTACGAGCAGTACTTC.

This clonotype was detected a few times. The chain links TRBV5-1 to TRBJ1-2; the D gene is possibly TRBD1 (5 bases). Germline V gene data show CDR1 as SGHRS and CDR2 as YFSETQ. This CDR3 is built from 15 residues. V was trimmed by 3 bases and J by 6 bases, leaving 18 bases between them. The CDR3 region is CASSWGWAVRDGYTF. The CDR3 DNA follows: TGCGCCAGCAGCTGGGGGTGGGCAGTGCGGGATGGCTACACCTTC.

Note on this clonotype: A much more abundant neighbour one base away suggests this may be a read error. V gene TRBV20-1 combines with J gene TRBJ1-6; the D gene is possibly TRBD1 (5 bases). CDR3 length: 15 residues. Germline V gene data show CDR1 as DFQATT and CDR2 as SNEGSKA (reference sequence). The CDR3 protein is CSARAPQGAGSPFHF. In DNA, the CDR3 is TGCAGTGCTAGAGCCCCTCAGGGAGCAGGTTCACCCTTCCACTTT.

This sequence joins TRBV28 and TRBJ1-2; perhaps TRBD1 as D (6 bases). V shed 3 bases and J shed 4 bases, with 12 bases lying between them. Germline assignment: CDR1 MDHEN and CDR2 SYDVKM. The CDR3 length is 14 residues. Here the CDR3 DNA reads TGTGCCAGCAGTTTCGGGGGCAGAATCTATGGCTACACCTTC. Its translation: CASSFGGRIYGYTF.

This sequence joins TRBV2 and TRBJ1-2; D is uncertain. The V gene lost 4 bases and the J gene lost 2 bases, with 17 bases spanning the gap. Germline CDR1 and CDR2: SNHLY and FYNNEI. CDR3 length equals 16 residues. The CDR3: CASSGIRRSVNYGYTF. DNA for the CDR3: TGTGCCAGCAGTGGAATTCGGAGGTCTGTAAACTATGGCTACACCTTC.

J is TRBJ2-7 and V is TRBV4-1, with 10 bases identical to TRBD1. The V segment lost 1 base and the J segment 0 bases; nucleotides outside the gene matches: 9. The length of the CDR3 is 18 residues. The germline gives CDR1 MGHRA, CDR2 YSYEKL. CDR3 in DNA: TGCGCCAGCAGCCAAGGGGGACAGGGGAGCTACGCCTCCTACGAGCAGTACTTC. Protein sequence: CASSQGGQGSYASYEQYF.

The chain recombines TRBV6-2 or TRBV6-3 with TRBJ2-7, with D tentatively TRBD2 (5 bases). Trimming cost V 2 bases and J 2 bases, with 16 bases left between them. The CDR3 totals 16 residues. Germline-derived CDR1 and CDR2 are MNHEY and SVGEGT. Written as DNA, the CDR3 is TGTGCCAGCAGTTACCCTGAACGGGATCTCACCTACGAGCAGTACTTC. It is translated as CASSYPERDLTYEQYF.

Judged by abundance, this clonotype is large. This chain uses TRBV20-1 with TRBJ2-7; the match to TRBD2 covers 8 bases. This CDR3 contains 15 residues. Germline V gives CDR1 DFQATT, CDR2 SNEGSKA (reference sequence). Unmatched junction bases numbered 5, after V lost 1 base and J lost 0 bases. For the CDR3, the DNA is TGCAGTGCTAGAGGGACTAGCATATACTCCTACGAGCAGTACTTC. Encoded protein: CSARGTSIYSYEQYF.

Only a few counts were recorded for this clonotype. Possible read error: a much larger clone is one base away. The rearrangement links TRBV5-6 to TRBJ1-1, with D maybe TRBD1 (5 bases). Germline CDR1 reads SGHDT; CDR2 reads YYEEEE. The CDR3 spans 13 residues. As DNA, the CDR3 is TGTGCCAGCCGCCAGGACGCGGACACTGAAGATTTCTTT. Translation gives CASRQDADTEDFF.

The V and J genes are TRBV2 and TRBJ1-2; D is unresolved. V lost 5 bases and J lost 2, with 18 bases in between. CDR1 SNHLY and CDR2 FYNNEI come from the germline V gene. There are 16 residues in the CDR3. Here the CDR3 DNA reads TGTGCCAGCAGTAGAATTCGGAGGTCTGTAAACTATGGCTACACCTTC. Its translation is CASSRIRRSVNYGYTF.